This record covers a single T cell receptor beta chain. What it binds is not known. CDR3 length: 14 amino acids. Germline CDR1 is LGHNA and CDR2 is YSLEER. V lost 4 bases to trimming and J lost 7 bases; unmatched junction nucleotides: 8. Measured with immunoSEQ multiplex PCR; TCRdb has only the in-frame clones, and not every one. The data contain roughly 98,000 clones, 84% of them singletons. The data were taken from a study of T cell responses to AZD1222 COVID-19 vaccine. Study-level points and caveats: Clonal diversity may have been underestimated in mostly white British donors. No repertoire was sampled before or during the peak T cell response, only after it. Spike-specific TCR breadth and depth both grew after two AZD1222 doses.

This chain links TRBV4-3 with TRBJ2-7; 9 nucleotides agree with TRBD1. This sequence originates from an adult who received the AZD1222 COVID-19 vaccine. This material consisted of peripheral blood, taken 28 days after the second AZD1222 dose. This chain's CDR3 is CASSLGTGSGEQYF. The CDR3 DNA sequence: TGCGCCAGCAGCCTCGGGACAGGGAGTGGAGAGCAGTACTTC.